This TCR beta chain was retrieved from a study of cytomegalovirus exposure and HLA in healthy donors. The PCR had 60 Vbeta and 13 Jbeta primers. Measured with immunoSEQ multiplex PCR; TCRdb has only the in-frame clones, and not every one. Among 80,000 to 100,000 clones listed, roughly four fifths were seen once. Healthy bone marrow donors supplied every sample. With V trimmed by 5 bases and J by 2 bases, 6 bases remained unmatched. Per germline, CDR1 GTSNPN and CDR2 SVGIG (reference sequence). The CDR3 sequence is 15 residues long. The sequence derives from a man aged 35 to 55 in good health and CMV-seropositive. Sequenced input: PBMCs. J is TRBJ2-7 and V is TRBV30; TRBD2 agrees at 13 bases. The CDR3 nucleotides are TGTGCCTGGGGTGGACTAGCGGGAGTCACCTACGAGCAGTACTTC. It yields the protein CAWGGLAGVTYEQYF.